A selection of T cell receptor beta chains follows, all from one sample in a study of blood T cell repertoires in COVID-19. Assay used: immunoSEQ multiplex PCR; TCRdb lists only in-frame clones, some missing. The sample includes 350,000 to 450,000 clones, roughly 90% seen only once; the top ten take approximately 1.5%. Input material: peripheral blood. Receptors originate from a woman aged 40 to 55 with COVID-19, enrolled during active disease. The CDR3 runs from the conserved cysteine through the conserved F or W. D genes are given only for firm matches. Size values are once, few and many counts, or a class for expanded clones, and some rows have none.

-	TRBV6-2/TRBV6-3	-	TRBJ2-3	CASSYWEGGTDTQYF	TGTGCCAGCAGTTACTGGGAAGGGGGCACAGATACGCAGTATTTT
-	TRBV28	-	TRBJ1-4	CASSSTVFNEKLFF	TGTGCCAGCAGTTCAACGGTTTTTAATGAAAAACTGTTTTTT
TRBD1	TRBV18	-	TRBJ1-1	CASSPLSPTGAGGTEAFF	TGTGCCAGCTCACCACTGTCCCCTACAGGGGCCGGTGGTACTGAAGCTTTCTTT
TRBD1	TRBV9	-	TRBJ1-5	CASSGRDRGGQPQHF	TGTGCCAGCAGCGGACGTGACAGGGGAGGTCAGCCCCAGCATTTT
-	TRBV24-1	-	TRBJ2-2	CATSGPGLTGTPNTGELFF	TGTGCCACCAGTGGCCCCGGACTTACAGGGACCCCGAACACCGGGGAGCTGTTTTTT
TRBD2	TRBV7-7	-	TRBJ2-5	CASSPGTSGGGETQYF	TGTGCTAGCAGCCCCGGGACTAGCGGAGGGGGAGAGACCCAGTACTTC
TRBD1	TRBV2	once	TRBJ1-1	CASSSPTGRNTEAFF	TGTGCCAGCAGCAGTCCGACAGGGAGGAACACTGAAGCTTTCTTT
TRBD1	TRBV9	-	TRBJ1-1	CASSVGDRAEAFF	TGTGCCAGCAGCGTAGGGGACAGGGCTGAAGCTTTCTTT
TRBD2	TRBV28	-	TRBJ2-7	CASSFFGGGSYEQYF	TGTGCCAGCAGTTTTTTTGGGGGGGGCTCCTACGAGCAGTACTTC
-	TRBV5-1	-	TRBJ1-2	CASSIQGDGYTF	TGCGCCAGCAGCATACAGGGAGATGGCTACACCTTC
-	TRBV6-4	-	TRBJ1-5	CASSLRAGQGQPQHF	TGTGCCAGCAGCCTACGGGCAGGGCAGGGTCAGCCCCAGCATTTT
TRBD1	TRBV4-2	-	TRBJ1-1	CASSPRTGSAFF	TGTGCCAGCAGCCCCCGGACAGGGAGCGCTTTCTTT
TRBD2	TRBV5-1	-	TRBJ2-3	CASSFSGTRADTQYF	TGCGCCAGCAGCTTCAGCGGGACTCGCGCAGATACGCAGTATTTT
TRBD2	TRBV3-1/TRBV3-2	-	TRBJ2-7	CASSRGTTSYEQYF	TGTGCCAGCAGCCGCGGGACTACCTCCTACGAGCAGTACTTC
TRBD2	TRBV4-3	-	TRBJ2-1	CASSQVGREGLVFF	TGCGCCAGCAGCCAAGTCGGGCGGGAGGGCCTTGTGTTCTTC
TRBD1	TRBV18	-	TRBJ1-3	CASSLDRVSGNTIYF	TGTGCCAGCTCACTGGACAGGGTTTCTGGAAACACCATATATTTT
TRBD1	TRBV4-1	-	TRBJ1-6	CASSQHRTGESYNSPLHF	TGCGCCAGCAGCCAACACCGGACAGGGGAATCCTATAATTCACCCCTCCACTTT
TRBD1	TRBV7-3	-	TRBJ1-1	CASSLVGQGAKAFF	TGTGCCAGCAGCTTAGTAGGACAGGGGGCCAAAGCTTTCTTT
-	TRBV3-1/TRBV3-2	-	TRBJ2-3	CASSQPGTTDTQYF	TGTGCCAGCAGCCAACCCGGGACAACAGATACGCAGTATTTT
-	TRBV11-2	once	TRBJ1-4	CASSLFLGANEKLFF	TGTGCCAGCAGCTTATTTCTGGGAGCTAATGAAAAACTGTTTTTT
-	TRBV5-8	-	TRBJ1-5	CASSSSDQIGQPQHF	TGTGCCAGCAGCTCCAGTGACCAAATCGGGCAGCCCCAGCATTTT
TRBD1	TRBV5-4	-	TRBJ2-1	CASSSGQGEGNEQFF	TGTGCCAGCAGCTCCGGACAGGGGGAGGGCAATGAGCAGTTCTTC
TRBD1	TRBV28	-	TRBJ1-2	CASRAPGQGAQGYTF	TGTGCCAGCAGGGCTCCGGGACAGGGGGCGCAGGGCTACACCTTC
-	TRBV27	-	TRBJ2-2	CASFPWGHGELFF	TGTGCCAGCTTCCCGTGGGGGCACGGGGAGCTGTTTTTT
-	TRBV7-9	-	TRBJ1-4	CALTGATNEKLFF	TGTGCCCTTACGGGTGCAACTAATGAAAAACTGTTTTTT
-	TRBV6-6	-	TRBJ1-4	CASSEQGKLFF	TGTGCCAGCAGCGAACAGGGCAAACTGTTTTTT
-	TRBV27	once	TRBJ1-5	CASSLSAGAPYSNQPQHF	TGTGCCAGCAGTTTATCGGCAGGCGCCCCTTATAGCAATCAGCCCCAGCATTTT
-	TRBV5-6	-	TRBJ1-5	CASSLRGRSDQPQHF	TGTGCCAGCAGCTTGCGGGGAAGGTCGGATCAGCCCCAGCATTTT
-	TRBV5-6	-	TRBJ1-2	CASSPGPSRDYGYTF	TGTGCCAGCAGCCCCGGGCCATCCAGGGACTATGGCTACACCTTC
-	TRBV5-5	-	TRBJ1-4	CASSLRSEKLFF	TGTGCCAGCAGCTTGAGGAGCGAAAAACTGTTTTTT
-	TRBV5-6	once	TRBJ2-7	CASSVQVGSPYEQYF	TGTGCCAGCAGCGTTCAGGTGGGGAGTCCCTACGAGCAGTACTTC
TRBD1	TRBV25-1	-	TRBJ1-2	CASSGRQGRENGYTF	TGTGCCAGCAGTGGGCGACAGGGAAGAGAGAATGGCTACACCTTC
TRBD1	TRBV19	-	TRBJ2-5	CASSQGQGQETQYF	TGTGCCAGTAGCCAAGGACAGGGACAAGAGACCCAGTACTTC
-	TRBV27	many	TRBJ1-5	CASSLYGTPNSNQPQHF	TGTGCCAGCAGTTTATACGGGACACCTAATAGCAATCAGCCCCAGCATTTT
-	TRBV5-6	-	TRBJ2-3	CASSLISGRPDTQYF	TGTGCCAGCAGCTTGATTAGCGGTCGGCCAGATACGCAGTATTTT